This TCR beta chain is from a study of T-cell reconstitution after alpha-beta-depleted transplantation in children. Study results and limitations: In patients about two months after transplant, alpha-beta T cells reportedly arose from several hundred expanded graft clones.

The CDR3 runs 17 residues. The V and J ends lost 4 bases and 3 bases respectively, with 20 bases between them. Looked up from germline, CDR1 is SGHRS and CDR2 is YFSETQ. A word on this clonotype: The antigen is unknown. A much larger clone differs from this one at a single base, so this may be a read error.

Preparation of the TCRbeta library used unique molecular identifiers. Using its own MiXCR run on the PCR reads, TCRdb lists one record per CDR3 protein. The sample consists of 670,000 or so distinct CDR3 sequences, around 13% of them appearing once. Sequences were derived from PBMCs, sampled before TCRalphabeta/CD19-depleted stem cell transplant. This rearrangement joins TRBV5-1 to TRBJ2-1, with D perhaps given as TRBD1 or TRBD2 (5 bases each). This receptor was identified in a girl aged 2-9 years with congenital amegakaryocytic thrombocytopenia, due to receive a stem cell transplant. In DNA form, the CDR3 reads TGCGCCAGCAGCGGCTTCCGGGGCCTGAGCTTCTACAATGAGCAGTTCTTC. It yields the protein CASSGFRGLSFYNEQFF.